The 29 T cell receptor beta chains given below trace back to one sample, sequenced in a study of CD8+ T cells in alopecia areata. Treatment noted: oral pan-JAK inhibitor, 5-10 mg twice daily. TCR sequencing used cDNA made by reverse transcription of extracted RNA. Sequenced by immunoSEQ multiplex PCR; TCRdb stores in-frame clones only, minus some. The sample lists roughly 210,000 clones, about 40% seen once, with approximately 2.4% in the top ten. The input for sequencing was CD4+ T cells sorted from blood, taken at approximately week 39, from a patient treated with tofacitinib. Every receptor here comes from a human donor with alopecia areata.

The chain couples TRBV2 to TRBJ1-1, with a possible D match to TRBD1 (5 bases). V lost 7 bases and J lost 4, with 16 bases in between. In germline, CDR1 is SNHLY, CDR2 FYNNEI. The CDR3 length is 14 residues. The CDR3 reads CASTGQGLGTEAFF. The CDR3 DNA follows: TGTGCCAGCACAGGGCAGGGATTGGGCACTGAAGCTTTCTTT.

The V and J genes are TRBV7-2 and TRBJ2-3, with a weak D call TRBD2 (6 bases). The V gene's germline CDR1 is SGHTA and CDR2 FQGNSA. Trimming pared 5 bases from V and 5 bases from J, leaving 11 bases between. The CDR3 is 13 amino acids. The CDR3 DNA reads TGTGCCAGCAGCCCCGCGCGGGAAGATACGCAGTATTTT. Its translation: CASSPAREDTQYF.

J is TRBJ2-1 and V is TRBV29-1; tentative D call: TRBD2 (9 bases). Trimming shortened V by 8 bases and J by 10 bases, and 24 bases separated the two germline ends. Germline CDR1 is SQVTM and CDR2 is ANQGSEA. This CDR3 has 14 residues. Here the CDR3 DNA reads TGCAGCTCACAGGGGGGCACCGGACTAGCGGAGCAGTTCTTC. Translated, it gives CSSQGGTGLAEQFF.

This rearrangement joins TRBV9 to TRBJ1-2, with D unresolved. V lost 4 bases and J lost 7, with 11 bases in between. Germline V CDR1 and CDR2: SGDLS, YYNGEE. The CDR3 spans 12 residues. The CDR3 reads CASSPFPFGYTF. The CDR3 DNA is TGTGCCAGCAGCCCCTTCCCTTTTGGCTACACCTTC.

Only a few counts were recorded for this clone. The V gene is TRBV15, the J gene TRBJ2-6; D may be TRBD2 (6 bases). The germline V gene has CDR1 LNHNV and CDR2 YYDKDF (reference sequence). This CDR3 comprises 17 residues. V was trimmed by 1 base and J by 2 bases, leaving 12 bases between them. The CDR3 loop reads CATSRVGGVTGANVLTF. The CDR3 coding sequence is TGTGCCACCAGCAGAGTTGGAGGGGTGACTGGGGCCAACGTCCTGACTTTC. The whole variable domain, remainder taken from reference TRBV15 and TRBJ2-6, is DAMVIQNPRYQVTQFGKPVTLSCSQTLNHNVMYWYQQKSSQAPKLLFHYYDKDFNNEADTPDNFQSRRPNTSFCFLDIRSPGLGDTAMYLCATSRVGGVTGANVLTFGAGSRLTVL.

V and J are TRBV2 and TRBJ2-5, with D perhaps assigned TRBD1 or TRBD2 (5 bases each). The V gene's germline CDR1 is SNHLY and CDR2 FYNNEI. V lost 8 bases to trimming and J lost 4 bases, with 11 bases between them. The CDR3 length is 12 residues. CDR3 loop: CASGDGRETQYF. The CDR3 region has the DNA TGTGCCAGCGGGGACGGGCGAGAGACCCAGTACTTC.

The V and J genes are TRBV10-3 and TRBJ2-7; weak D call: TRBD2 (6 bases). This CDR3 contains 14 residues. V was clipped by 6 bases and J by 0 bases, with 12 bases between them. Germline CDR1 ENHRY, CDR2 SYGVKD. The DNA of the CDR3 is TGTGCCATCAGGGGAGGCCCCAGCTCCTACGAGCAGTACTTC. Its translation: CAIRGGPSSYEQYF.

The chain links TRBV5-1 to TRBJ2-1; a weak D match, TRBD2 (6 bases). From germline, CDR1 is SGHRS and CDR2 YFSETQ. Between the trimmed V and J ends, which lost 4 bases and 2 bases, there was a span of 13 bases. This CDR3 comprises 15 residues. The CDR3 spells CASSLLAETYNEQFF. The CDR3 nucleotides are TGCGCCAGCAGCCTTTTAGCGGAAACCTACAATGAGCAGTTCTTC.

The V call is TRBV19, the J call TRBJ2-1; 9 bases map to TRBD2. CDR1 LNHDA and CDR2 SQIVND come from the germline V gene (reference sequence). The CDR3 has 16 amino acids. With 5 bases clipped from V and 9 bases from J, the junction kept 14 bases outside the gene matches. CDR3 in amino acids: CASSVRGRAGGLEQFF. DNA of the CDR3: TGTGCCAGTAGTGTTAGGGGAAGAGCGGGAGGACTTGAGCAGTTCTTC.

This clone has only a few counts. This rearrangement joins TRBV7-8 to TRBJ1-5; 7 nucleotides align to TRBD1. The CDR3 extends over 16 amino acids. From germline, CDR1 is SGHVS and CDR2 FQNEAQ. J gave up 0 bases and V 5 bases, and 7 bases lay outside the gene matches. The CDR3 reads CASSPSTGYSNQPQHF. The CDR3 DNA reads TGTGCCAGCAGCCCCTCGACAGGGTATAGCAATCAGCCCCAGCATTTT.

This clone was seen only a few times. The chain carries TRBV29-1 and TRBJ2-7; 12 positions match TRBD2. Trimming removed 5 bases from V and 1 base from J; junction bases left unmatched: 6. Germline V gene sequence: CDR1 SQVTM, CDR2 ANQGSEA. CDR3 length equals 15 residues. The CDR3 loop is CSVSRGLAGSYEQYF. The CDR3 nucleotides are TGCAGCGTTTCTCGGGGACTAGCGGGTTCCTACGAGCAGTACTTC.

The V call is TRBV20-1, the J call TRBJ2-5; no clear D. This CDR3 region has 11 residues. V lost 3 bases to trimming and J lost 4 bases, with 6 bases between them. Germline-derived CDR1 and CDR2 are DFQATT and SNEGSKA (reference sequence). CDR3 DNA sequence: TGCAGTGCTAGGTGGGGAGAGACCCAGTACTTC. Protein sequence: CSARWGETQYF.

This clone was counted a few times. The rearrangement links TRBV30 to TRBJ1-4, with D hard to call. The length of the CDR3 is 13 residues. V lost 1 base to trimming and J lost 8 bases, with 11 bases between them. Per the germline V gene, CDR1 is GTSNPN and CDR2 is SVGIG (reference sequence). The CDR3 region is CAWSGGSGEKLFF. In DNA, the CDR3 is TGTGCCTGGAGTGGTGGGTCGGGAGAAAAACTGTTTTTT.

This clone occurred a few times. V usage is TRBV30 and J usage is TRBJ2-1; TRBD1 is a possible D gene (5 bases). The CDR3 runs to 13 residues. V was trimmed by 3 bases and J by 4 bases, leaving 10 bases between them. Germline values: CDR1 GTSNPN, CDR2 SVGIG (reference sequence). The CDR3 protein is CAWRHQGYNEQFF. CDR3 in DNA: TGTGCCTGGAGGCACCAGGGATACAATGAGCAGTTCTTC. Supplemented by reference TRBV30 and TRBJ2-1, the full variable domain reads SQTIHQWPATLVQPVGSPLSLECTVEGTSNPNLYWYRQAAGRGLQLLFYSVGIGQISSEVPQNLSASRPQDRQFILSSKKLLLSDSGFYLCAWRHQGYNEQFFGPGTRLTVL.

The chain couples TRBV7-8 to TRBJ1-2; the D is unclear. The CDR3 consists of 14 residues. Germline CDR1 and CDR2: SGHVS and FQNEAQ. Trimming removed 5 bases from V and 2 bases from J, with 12 bases in between. In DNA, the CDR3 is TGTGCCAGCAGCCACCTGACCGGGAACTATGGCTACACCTTC. It codes for CASSHLTGNYGYTF.

This clone has just a few counts. The J gene is TRBJ2-7, the V gene TRBV23-1; weak D call: TRBD2 (5 bases). TRBV23-1 is an open reading frame, and its role is uncertain. The CDR3 is 16 residues long. V dropped 8 bases and J dropped 0 bases, with 20 bases sitting between them. The CDR3 DNA sequence: TGCGCCAGCTCCCAATCTTTGCCGGGGAGCTCCTACGAGCAGTACTTC. Translating it yields CASSQSLPGSSYEQYF.

This sequence joins TRBV29-1 and TRBJ1-2; D is undetermined. The germline V and J ends were trimmed by 3 bases and 8 bases, with 10 bases remaining between them. Per germline, CDR1 SQVTM and CDR2 ANQGSEA. This CDR3 spans 11 amino acids. In DNA, the CDR3 is TGCAGCGTTGACGGTACCCGGGGCTACACCTTC. Translating it yields CSVDGTRGYTF.

CDR3 DNA: TGTGCCAGCAGTTACTCGGGTTGGGACAGCGGAAACACCATATATTTT. This sequence encodes CASSYSGWDSGNTIYF. J is TRBJ1-3 and V is TRBV6-5, with TRBD1 matching over 7 bases. CDR1 and CDR2 from the germline V gene are MNHEY and SVGAGI. The V gene end was trimmed by 0 bases and the J gene end by 4 bases; junction bases not matched to a gene: 6. The CDR3 runs to 16 residues.

The genes are TRBV30 and TRBJ2-4, with D maybe TRBD1 (8 bases). CDR3 size: 17 residues. In germline, CDR1 is GTSNPN, CDR2 SVGIG (reference sequence). Trimming removed 3 bases at V and 2 bases at J, with 20 bases between. Here the CDR3 reads CAWRETGGDMSKNIQYF. DNA of the CDR3: TGTGCCTGGAGAGAAACAGGGGGGGATATGTCCAAAAACATTCAGTACTTC.

This clone was counted a few times. The rearrangement uses TRBV10-3 and TRBJ2-3, with D perhaps matching TRBD2 (7 bases). Germline loops: CDR1 ENHRY, CDR2 SYGVKD. The CDR3 consists of 15 residues. V was pared by 3 bases and J by 0 bases, with 10 bases between. Here the CDR3 DNA reads TGTGCCATCAGTGAAGCGGGGACAAGCACAGATACGCAGTATTTT. Its protein is CAISEAGTSTDTQYF.

The chain links TRBV18 to TRBJ1-1; 7 bases match TRBD1. The CDR3 totals 13 residues. V was pared by 2 bases and J by 3 bases, with 0 bases of the junction left unmatched. The germline V gene encodes CDR1 KGHSH and CDR2 LQKENI. The CDR3 is CASSPGQDTEAFF. CDR3 nucleotide sequence: TGTGCCAGCTCACCAGGACAGGACACTGAAGCTTTCTTT.

The chain is built from TRBV7-2 and TRBJ2-1; 13 bases align to TRBD2. J lost 7 bases, V lost 0 bases, and 9 bases had no gene match. The CDR3 is 18 residues long. CDR1 SGHTA and CDR2 FQGNSA come from the germline V gene. This CDR3 reads CASSLAHTSGRALNEQFF. CDR3 bases: TGTGCCAGCAGCTTAGCGCATACTAGCGGGAGGGCATTGAATGAGCAGTTCTTC. The entire variable domain, with the rest obtained from reference TRBV7-2 and TRBJ2-1, is as follows: GAGVSQSPSNKVTEKGKDVELRCDPISGHTALYWYRQSLGQGLEFLIYFQGNSAPDKSGLPSDRFSAERTGGSVSTLTIQRTQQEDSAVYLCASSLAHTSGRALNEQFFGPGTRLTVL.

The genes are TRBV7-7 and TRBJ2-7; a possible D gene is TRBD1 (5 bases). Looked up from germline, CDR1 is SSHAT and CDR2 is FNYEAQ (reference sequence). Trimming cost V 4 bases and J 6 bases, with 13 bases left between them. The CDR3 sequence is 13 residues long. The CDR3 protein is CASSSAGPSEQYF. The CDR3 DNA is TGTGCCAGCAGCTCGGCAGGGCCTAGCGAGCAGTACTTC.

This sequence joins TRBV5-1 and TRBJ2-3, with D unresolved. There are 14 residues in the CDR3. With 0 bases removed from V and 4 bases from J, the gap between germline ends came to 9 bases. Germline V lookup: CDR1 SGHRS, CDR2 YFSETQ. The CDR3 loop is CASSLGSVADTQYF. The CDR3 DNA follows: TGCGCCAGCAGCTTGGGATCGGTGGCAGATACGCAGTATTTT.

The chain uses TRBV20-1 and TRBJ1-1, with 8 bases that match TRBD1. The CDR3 runs 11 residues. V shed 5 bases, J shed 7 bases, and the junction held 3 bases outside the gene matches. Looked up from germline, CDR1 is DFQATT and CDR2 is SNEGSKA (reference sequence). CDR3 sequence (DNA): TGCAGTGCTTCGACAGGGGTTGAAGCTTTCTTT. As protein: CSASTGVEAFF.

This clone has only a few counts. V and J are TRBV16 and TRBJ2-1; TRBD1 agrees at 10 bases. Germline V gene data show CDR1 as KGHSY and CDR2 as FQNENV. V was pared by 2 bases and J by 2 bases, with 0 bases of the junction left unmatched. The CDR3 sequence is 15 residues long. Here the CDR3 reads CASSQGQGAYNEQFF. CDR3 DNA: TGTGCCAGCAGCCAAGGACAGGGGGCCTACAATGAGCAGTTCTTC.

J is TRBJ1-4 and V is TRBV27, with 7 bases lining up with TRBD1. V lost 5 bases to trimming and J lost 11 bases; unmatched junction nucleotides: 14. This CDR3 spans 15 amino acids. Per the germline V gene, CDR1 is MNHEY and CDR2 is SMNVEV (reference sequence). The CDR3 is CASSQRQGPREKLFF. CDR3 nucleotides: TGTGCCAGCAGTCAGAGACAGGGCCCGCGGGAGAAACTGTTTTTT. Variable domain in full (rest from reference TRBV27 and TRBJ1-4): EAQVTQNPRYLITVTGKKLTVTCSQNMNHEYMSWYRQDPGLGLRQIYYSMNVEVTDKGDVPEGYKVSRKEKRNFPLILESPSPNQTSLYFCASSQRQGPREKLFFGSGTQLSVL.

For this clone: One junction end disagrees with the germline gene, perhaps due to a read error. The genes are TRBV7-7 and TRBJ2-1; 8 bases fit TRBD2. This CDR3 has 15 amino acids. Germline CDR1 is SSHAT and CDR2 is FNYEAQ (reference sequence). The CDR3 nucleotides read TGTGCTAGCAGCTTAGGTGGTAGCGGGATAGGTGAGCAGTTCTTC. Translation: CASSLGGSGIGEQFF.

The V and J genes are TRBV30 and TRBJ2-3; tentative D call: TRBD2 (6 bases). The V gene's germline CDR1 is GTSNPN and CDR2 SVGIG (reference sequence). The CDR3 consists of 12 residues. Trimming shortened V by 2 bases and J by 9 bases, and 12 bases separated the two germline ends. This CDR3 reads CAWSPGVITQYF. DNA of the CDR3: TGTGCCTGGAGTCCGGGGGTTATAACGCAGTATTTT. Supplemented by reference TRBV30 and TRBJ2-3, the full variable domain reads SQTIHQWPATLVQPVGSPLSLECTVEGTSNPNLYWYRQAAGRGLQLLFYSVGIGQISSEVPQNLSASRPQDRQFILSSKKLLLSDSGFYLCAWSPGVITQYFGPGTRLTVL.